Presented here are 23 T cell receptor beta chains from one specimen sequenced in a study of identifying expanded T cells in peripheral blood. TCRdb keeps only in-frame clones here, not all; method: immunoSEQ multiplex PCR. Among approximately 86,000 clones listed, approximately 81% were seen once. Material for sequencing was blood. Source of these receptors: a person aged 18 to 70 in good health.

This rearrangement joins TRBV5-1 to TRBJ1-2; D unclear. V was trimmed by 4 bases and J by 4 bases, leaving 14 bases between them. Looked up from germline, CDR1 is SGHRS and CDR2 is YFSETQ. The CDR3 is 14 residues long. This CDR3 reads CASSQRPTTYGYTF. CDR3 sequence (DNA): TGCGCCAGCAGCCAACGACCGACGACCTATGGCTACACCTTC.

The chain carries TRBV11-2 and TRBJ1-1; TRBD1 agrees at 7 bases. Germline V gene data show CDR1 as SGHAT and CDR2 as FQNNGV. After removal of 4 bases from V and 5 bases from J, the junction contained 4 bases not matched to a gene. The CDR3 spans 13 residues. The CDR3 loop is CASSSKQGTEAFF. For the CDR3, the DNA is TGTGCCAGCAGCTCAAAACAGGGGACTGAAGCTTTCTTT.

The chain carries TRBV7-9 and TRBJ2-2; 7 bases fit TRBD1. The CDR3 length is 15 residues. From germline, CDR1 is SEHNR and CDR2 FQNEAQ (reference sequence). The J segment lost 4 bases and the V segment lost 4 bases, leaving 6 bases of the junction unmatched. The CDR3 DNA reads as TGTGCCAGCAGCTCCCGACAGGGATCCACCGGGGAGCTGTTTTTT. It yields the protein CASSSRQGSTGELFF.

The chain is built from TRBV21-1 and TRBJ1-2; TRBD1, the table's D call, lacks a check against the DNA. TRBV21-1 is labeled a pseudogene. This CDR3 has 14 amino acids. The DNA of the CDR3 is TGTGCCAGCAGCACGCCCACAGGGGGACGGGGCTACACCTTC. It yields the protein CASSTPTGGRGYTF.

The CDR3 DNA is TGCGCCAGCAGTGAGTCGGGGAGGAGCTCCTACGAGCAGTACTTC. Translated, it gives CASSESGRSSYEQYF. V and J are TRBV10-2 and TRBJ2-7; D is perhaps TRBD2 (6 bases). In germline, CDR1 is WSHSY, CDR2 SAAADI. V lost 0 bases and J lost 0, with 9 bases in between. The CDR3 length is 15 residues.

The rearrangement links TRBV19 to TRBJ2-1, with TRBD2 identical over 7 bases. CDR3 length: 16 amino acids. The V and J ends lost 2 bases and 8 bases, in that order; junction bases with no gene match: 12. Germline assignment: CDR1 LNHDA and CDR2 SQIVND (reference sequence). The chain's CDR3 is CASSITNGHLADEQFF. The CDR3 coding sequence is TGTGCCAGTAGTATAACCAATGGGCACCTAGCGGATGAGCAGTTCTTC.

This chain uses TRBV29-1 with TRBJ2-1; 13 bases fit TRBD2. Germline CDR1 and CDR2: SQVTM and ANQGSEA. This CDR3 comprises 17 residues. J lost 7 bases, V lost 1 base, and 10 bases had no gene match. DNA for the CDR3: TGCAGCGTTGAAGGTTTACTAGCGGGGGGGCTTGGTAATGAGCAGTTCTTC. Residues: CSVEGLLAGGLGNEQFF.

V and J are TRBV11-3 and TRBJ2-4; 7 bases fit TRBD1. The V and J ends lost 5 bases and 7 bases, in that order; junction bases with no gene match: 14. CDR1 and CDR2 (germline): SGHNT, YENEEA. The CDR3 is 16 residues long. The CDR3: CASSKTRQGFSNIQYF. The DNA for the CDR3 is TGTGCCAGCAGCAAAACCCGACAGGGATTTTCGAACATTCAGTACTTC.

DNA for the CDR3: TGTGCCAGCAGCCCTGGGGGACAGGGGGCTTACGAGCAGTACTTC. Translated, it gives CASSPGGQGAYEQYF. The chain has TRBV9 and TRBJ2-7; 12 bases map to TRBD1. The CDR3 runs to 15 residues. CDR1 and CDR2 from the germline V gene are SGDLS and YYNGEE. V shed 4 bases and J 4 bases; nucleotides not matched to a gene: 6.

This rearrangement joins TRBV29-1 to TRBJ1-3, with a possible D match to TRBD1 (5 bases). This CDR3 has 13 residues. Germline CDR1 and CDR2: SQVTM and ANQGSEA. V gave up 6 bases and J gave up 1 base, with 10 bases separating them. The CDR3 protein is CSVGGLSGNTIYF. CDR3 in DNA: TGCAGCGTCGGGGGACTTTCTGGAAACACCATATATTTT.

V is TRBV4-1 and J is TRBJ1-2, with 7 positions matching TRBD1. The trim removed 1 base at V and 1 base at J, leaving 3 bases unmatched. CDR3 length: 15 amino acids. Germline V lookup: CDR1 MGHRA, CDR2 YSYEKL. CDR3 coding DNA: TGCGCCAGCAGCCAAGTATGGGACAGTAACTATGGCTACACCTTC. This translates into CASSQVWDSNYGYTF.

The J gene is TRBJ1-1, the V gene TRBV2, with D maybe TRBD1 (6 bases). V lost 6 bases to trimming and J lost 10 bases, with 12 bases between them. This CDR3 is built from 11 residues. CDR1 is SNHLY and CDR2 is FYNNEI in the germline V gene. The CDR3 DNA reads TGTGCCAGCAGGCGGACAGCGGGAGCTTTCTTT. Protein sequence: CASRRTAGAFF.

The chain has TRBV29-1 and TRBJ2-1; D perhaps matches TRBD1 (6 bases). V was pared by 1 base and J by 8 bases, with 21 bases between. Germline CDR1 reads SQVTM; CDR2 reads ANQGSEA. The CDR3 length is 16 residues. DNA for the CDR3: TGCAGCGTTGAAGTTCGTAGGCCCGCACAGGGTTATGAGCAGTTCTTC. The encoded protein is CSVEVRRPAQGYEQFF.

V usage is TRBV6-5 and J usage is TRBJ1-3, with unresolved D. The CDR3 loop spans 15 amino acids. Germline values: CDR1 MNHEY, CDR2 SVGAGI. Trimming took 2 bases from V and 2 from J, leaving 10 bases between them. The CDR3 DNA follows: TGTGCCAGCAGTTACCTCGGCATAACTGGAAACACCATATATTTT. This sequence encodes CASSYLGITGNTIYF.

This clone was observed a few times. This chain uses TRBV5-4 with TRBJ2-7; TRBD1 might be the D (6 bases). The germline gives CDR1 SGHNT, CDR2 YYREEE (reference sequence). The ends were cut back, 5 bases at V and 5 bases at J, with 20 bases in the middle. The CDR3 loop spans 15 amino acids. The chain's CDR3 is CASRVKGVGADEQYF. CDR3 bases: TGTGCCAGCAGAGTCAAGGGGGTAGGGGCGGACGAGCAGTACTTC. Combining the CDR3 with reference TRBV5-4 and TRBJ2-7 gives the whole variable domain ETGVTQSPTHLIKTRGQQVTLRCSSQSGHNTVSWYQQALGQGPQFIFQYYREEENGRGNFPPRFSGLQFPNYSSELNVNALELDDSALYLCASRVKGVGADEQYFGPGTRLTVT.

V usage is TRBV6-6 and J usage is TRBJ2-7, with 9 nucleotides matching TRBD1. The V gene end was trimmed by 4 bases and the J gene end by 4 bases; junction bases not matched to a gene: 8. This CDR3 has 15 amino acids. CDR1 and CDR2 from the germline V gene are MNHNY and SVGAGI (reference sequence). CDR3 sequence (DNA): TGTGCCAGCAGTTCACCGGGACAGGGTAATTACGAGCAGTACTTC. Protein product: CASSSPGQGNYEQYF.

This clone was recorded only once. The rearrangement links TRBV27 to TRBJ2-3; D is perhaps TRBD2 (6 bases). The CDR3 spans 15 residues. Germline loops: CDR1 MNHEY, CDR2 SMNVEV (reference sequence). Between the trimmed V and J ends, which lost 8 bases and 1 base, there was a span of 16 bases. In nucleotides, the CDR3 is TGTGCCAGCTCAGCGACCCGCGGGGGCACAGATACGCAGTATTTT. Residues: CASSATRGGTDTQYF.

The chain uses TRBV6-5 and TRBJ1-1, with a tentative D call TRBD1 (5 bases). This CDR3 spans 13 amino acids. Germline V lookup: CDR1 MNHEY, CDR2 SVGAGI. The V end was cut by 6 bases, the J end by 4 bases, with 12 bases between. Here the CDR3 DNA reads TGTGCCAGCAGCCGAGGGAGGGGCACTGAAGCTTTCTTT. Encoded protein: CASSRGRGTEAFF.

V usage is TRBV30 and J usage is TRBJ2-3; D remains unclear. Trimming stripped 0 bases from V and 7 bases from J, with 11 bases between. The CDR3 runs to 13 residues. Germline loops: CDR1 GTSNPN, CDR2 SVGIG (reference sequence). The CDR3 DNA reads TGTGCCTGGAGTGTGGGGATCAGAAATACGCAGTATTTT. Translated: CAWSVGIRNTQYF.

Here the CDR3 DNA reads TGTGCCAGCAGCTTCGGACTGAACGAGCAGTACTTC. The encoded protein is CASSFGLNEQYF. The J gene is TRBJ2-7, the V gene TRBV7-2; maybe TRBD2 (5 bases). The CDR3 has 12 residues. CDR1 is SGHTA and CDR2 is FQGNSA in the germline V gene. With 3 bases removed from V and 5 bases from J, the gap between germline ends came to 8 bases.

V is TRBV7-2 and J is TRBJ2-5; maybe TRBD2 (5 bases). The ends were cut back, 4 bases at V and 3 bases at J, with 21 bases in the middle. CDR3 length: 17 amino acids. Looked up from germline, CDR1 is SGHTA and CDR2 is FQGNSA. The CDR3 coding sequence is TGTGCCAGCAGCTCAGATTTATACTTCGGGAACAAAGAGACCCAGTACTTC. As protein: CASSSDLYFGNKETQYF.

The V call is TRBV15, the J call TRBJ2-7; D perhaps matches TRBD2 (5 bases). Trimming pared 10 bases from V and 1 base from J, leaving 14 bases between. This CDR3 is 13 amino acids long. CDR1 and CDR2 from the germline V gene are LNHNV and YYDKDF (reference sequence). The CDR3 bases are TGTGCCATCTCGAGGGTCGATTCCTACGAGCAGTACTTC. It encodes CAISRVDSYEQYF.

This clone was counted only a few times. The chain employs TRBV5-1 and TRBJ1-4; the D is unclear. CDR1 SGHRS and CDR2 YFSETQ come from the germline V gene. Trimming removed 7 bases at V and 0 bases at J, with 13 bases between. The CDR3 loop spans 15 amino acids. The CDR3, as DNA: TGCGCCAGCCGGAAAGGGAGATCAACTAATGAAAAACTGTTTTTT. It yields the protein CASRKGRSTNEKLFF. The whole variable domain, remainder taken from reference TRBV5-1 and TRBJ1-4, is KAGVTQTPRYLIKTRGQQVTLSCSPISGHRSVSWYQQTPGQGLQFLFEYFSETQRNKGNFPGRFSGRQFSNSRSEMNVSTLELGDSALYLCASRKGRSTNEKLFFGSGTQLSVL.